The next 29 T cell receptor beta chains were all read from a single sample in a study of CD8+ T cells in alopecia areata. Sorting of pooled cutaneous lymph node cells was based on CD4, CD8alpha, NKG2D, NKG2ACE and other markers. Sequencing used cDNA as its template, made by extracting RNA and reverse transcribing it. Sequenced by immunoSEQ multiplex PCR; TCRdb stores in-frame clones only, minus some. This sample has 290,000 or so clones, each found more than once. Sample: CD4+ T cells sorted from a lymph node. These TCRs come from a C3H/HeJ mouse with alopecia areata. The MHC haplotype recorded for the strain is H2-k.

This clone was picked up a small number of times. The genes are named according to mouse. This CDR3 is CASSDVREVNTLYF. CDR3 DNA (partial): TGTGCCAGCAGTGATGTCAGGGAAGTTAAC. The chain carries TRBV13-1 and TRBJ2-4, with a tentative D call TRBD1 (5 bases). The read comes to an end 4 residues before the CDR3 does, leaving the germline J gene to fill in the end. Germline loops: CDR1 NSHNY, CDR2 SYGAGN. The CDR3 consists of 14 residues.

This clone has just a few counts. Germline and genes: mouse. The CDR3 end is not reached by the read, which stops 4 residues before it; the germline J gene fills it in. This specimen includes other DNA sequences encoding the same CDR3. The chain employs TRBV13-1 and TRBJ2-7; TRBD2 matches at 9 bases. Germline V CDR1 and CDR2: NSHNY, SYGAGN. There are 12 residues in the CDR3. The DNA read from the CDR3 is TGTGCCAGCAGTGGGACTGGGGAT. Translated: CASSGTGD. The complete CDR3 protein is CASSGTGDEQYF.

This clone was seen only a few times. Each gene name is a mouse one. Partial CDR3 DNA: TGTGCCAGCAGTAACACCTAT. This translates into CASSNTY. The whole CDR3 protein is CASSNTYEQYF. V usage is TRBV19 and J usage is TRBJ2-7; D is unresolved. The read ends 4 residues before the CDR3 terminus; that terminus is restored from the germline J gene. The CDR3 has 11 residues. The germline V and J ends were trimmed by 3 bases and 2 bases, with 3 bases remaining between them. Germline V gene lookup returns CDR1 FNHDT and CDR2 SITEND (reference sequence).

This clone has only a few counts. Germline and genes here are mouse. Read sequence stops 4 residues before the CDR3 end, and the germline J gene provides the missing end. The V and J genes are TRBV5 and TRBJ2-3; D may be TRBD1 (6 bases). The CDR3 spans 14 residues. The germline V and J ends were trimmed by 0 bases and 4 bases, with 8 bases remaining between them. Germline V gene data show CDR1 as LGHNA and CDR2 as YNLKQL (reference sequence). CDR3 amino acids: CASSQDQGSETLYF. CDR3 DNA (partial): TGTGCCAGCAGCCAAGATCAGGGGTCAGAA.

This clone was found a few times. Genes here carry mouse names. The read finishes 4 residues shy of the CDR3 end, and the germline J gene is used to complete it. At the DNA level, this CDR3 is encoded by other sequences in the same sample as well. V and J are TRBV5 and TRBJ2-5; 11 bases map to TRBD1. This CDR3 comprises 14 residues. The V gene's germline CDR1 is LGHNA and CDR2 YNLKQL (reference sequence). CDR3: CASSRGTGGDTQYF. The part of the CDR3 DNA that was read is TGTGCCAGCAGCCGCGGGACAGGGGGGGAC.

This clone was seen a few times. Genes and germline come from the mouse. The CDR3 end lies 4 residues beyond the end of the read and is filled in from the germline J gene. This chain links TRBV5 with TRBJ2-2, with TRBD1 identical over 7 bases. V lost 3 bases to trimming and J lost 3 bases; unmatched junction nucleotides: 1. The length of the CDR3 is 14 residues. From germline, CDR1 is LGHNA and CDR2 YNLKQL (reference sequence). This chain's CDR3 is CASSHDRDTGQLYF. CDR3 DNA, as far as it was read: TGTGCCAGCAGCCACGACAGGGACACCGGG.

To note about this clone: Gene names refer to mouse genes. The observed sequence ends 4 residues before the CDR3 terminus, with the missing tail filled in from the germline J gene. The chain has TRBV14 and TRBJ2-5; 14 bases match TRBD2. Trimming at V came to 4 bases and at J to 2 bases, leaving 3 bases not matched to a gene. Germline CDR1 SGHDT, CDR2 FRDEAV. This CDR3 is built from 16 residues. CDR3 DNA, as far as it was read: TGTGCCAGCAGTACGGGACTGGGGGGGCTCCAAGAC. This gives the protein CASSTGLGGLQD. The entire CDR3 protein is CASSTGLGGLQDTQYF.

As regards this clone: The gene symbols are mouse symbols. The observed sequence ends 4 residues before the CDR3 terminus, with the missing tail filled in from the germline J gene. Distinct nucleotide sequences in the sample also encode this CDR3. This sequence joins TRBV13-2 and TRBJ2-1; 11 bases align to TRBD2. With V trimmed by 0 bases and J by 4 bases, 3 bases remained unmatched. The CDR3 is made up of 16 amino acids. Germline V lookup: CDR1 NNHNN, CDR2 SYGAGS (reference sequence). The sequenced part of the CDR3 DNA is TGTGCCAGCGGTGATGCTCGGGACTGGGGGTATGCT. Translation: CASGDARDWGYA. The CDR3 reads in full as CASGDARDWGYAEQFF.

This clone was seen a handful of times. The germline and genes are mouse ones. The read terminates 4 residues before the CDR3 end, so the remaining end is supplied by the germline J gene. The chain recombines TRBV19 with TRBJ2-5; 7 nucleotides match TRBD1. The CDR3 sequence is 14 residues long. Germline CDR1 FNHDT, CDR2 SITEND (reference sequence). CDR3 sequence: CASSLQGREDTQYF. The CDR3 DNA, read in part, is TGTGCCAGCAGTTTACAGGGGAGGGAGGAC.

In this sample, this clone turned up a few times. Gene names are mouse gene names. Read sequence stops 4 residues before the CDR3 end, and the germline J gene provides the missing end. The genes are TRBV19 and TRBJ2-2, with 10 positions matching TRBD2. In germline, CDR1 is FNHDT, CDR2 SITEND (reference sequence). This CDR3 has 14 residues. Trimming took 4 bases from V and 6 from J; bases not matched to a gene: 3. The sequenced CDR3 bases are TGTGCCAGCAGTCTTACTGGGGGGGCCGGG. Protein sequence: CASSLTGGAG. The entire CDR3 protein reads CASSLTGGAGQLYF. Full variable domain (outside the CDR3, taken from reference TRBV19 and TRBJ2-2): GGIITQTPKFLIGQEGQKLTLKCQQNFNHDTMYWYRQDSGKGLRLIYYSITENDLQKGDLSEGYDASREKKSSFSLTVTSAQKNEMAVFLCASSLTGGAGQLYFGEGSKLTVL.

Comments on this clone: Mouse gene names apply. The read comes to an end 4 residues before the CDR3 does, leaving the germline J gene to fill in the end. Additional DNA sequences in this sample encode the identical CDR3. V gene TRBV19 combines with J gene TRBJ2-1; 10 nucleotides match TRBD1. Trimming took 5 bases from V and 3 from J; bases not matched to a gene: 5. CDR3 length: 15 residues. CDR1 and CDR2 from the germline V gene are FNHDT and SITEND (reference sequence). The CDR3 is CASSPRDRGYAEQFF. CDR3 bases read: TGTGCCAGCAGCCCCCGGGACAGGGGCTATGCT.

Worth noting for this clone: All gene names here are mouse names. The read falls 4 residues short of the CDR3 end, and the missing part is taken from the germline J gene. The chain employs TRBV31 and TRBJ2-1; 8 nucleotides match TRBD1. Unmatched junction bases numbered 6, after V lost 3 bases and J lost 2 bases. CDR3 length equals 15 residues. Germline loops: CDR1 GKSSPN, CDR2 SITVG. CDR3 sequence reads: CAWSLQTGDYAEQFF. The part of the CDR3 DNA that was read is TGTGCCTGGAGCCTCCAGACAGGGGACTATGCT.

Regarding this clone: Each gene name is a mouse one. Sequencing ends 3 residues short of the CDR3 end; the germline J gene provides the rest. This CDR3 is also generated by other DNA sequences in the sample. The chain uses TRBV1 and TRBJ1-6; the D gene is possibly TRBD1 (5 bases). TRBJ1-6 is placed among ORFs of uncertain function. The CDR3 contains 15 residues. Per germline, CDR1 NSQYPW and CDR2 LRSPGD (reference sequence). Trimming took 2 bases from V and 0 from J, leaving 5 bases between them. The CDR3 sequence: CTCSATGSYNSPLYF. The covered CDR3 bases are TGCACCTGCAGTGCAACAGGTTCCTATAATTCGCCC.

On this clone itself: Genes and germline are mouse. Other DNA sequences within the sample encode an identical CDR3. This CDR3 is CTCSADWGGRTGQLYF. The sequenced part of the CDR3 DNA is TGCACCTGCAGTGCAGACTGGGGGGGCCGCACCGGG. This sequence joins TRBV1 and TRBJ2-2, with TRBD2 matching 10 bases. The CDR3 end falls 4 residues outside the read, so it is completed with the germline J gene. V shed 0 bases and J 4 bases; nucleotides not matched to a gene: 2. This CDR3 has 16 residues. Germline-derived CDR1 and CDR2 are NSQYPW and LRSPGD (reference sequence).

In this sample, this clone turned up a few times. Germline and genes here are mouse. The read halts 4 residues ahead of the CDR3 end, with the missing end drawn from the germline J gene. The V and J genes are TRBV13-1 and TRBJ2-1, with 12 bases identical to TRBD2. CDR1 is NSHNY and CDR2 is SYGAGN in the germline V gene. This CDR3 has 16 residues. The junction had 5 bases not matched to a gene; V was cut back by 2 bases and J by 5 bases. CDR3 DNA (partial): TGTGCCAGCAGTGAGAGGGACTGGGGGGTGGATGCT. As protein: CASSERDWGVDA. The full CDR3 protein reads CASSERDWGVDAEQFF.

This clone was observed a few times. Gene names refer to mouse genes. The sequence runs out 4 residues before the end of the CDR3; the remainder is reconstructed from the germline J gene. Other DNA sequences in the same sample also yield this CDR3. The rearrangement uses TRBV5 and TRBJ1-2; 10 bases match TRBD1. The CDR3 runs to 15 residues. Trimming took 4 bases from V and 0 from J; bases not matched to a gene: 2. Germline V gene sequence: CDR1 LGHNA, CDR2 YNLKQL (reference sequence). CDR3 residues: CASSPGQGANSDYTF. The part of the CDR3 DNA that was read is TGTGCCAGCAGCCCCGGACAGGGGGCAAACTCC.

This clone was observed a few times. Genes and germline come from the mouse. The sequence runs out 4 residues before the end of the CDR3; the remainder is reconstructed from the germline J gene. The rearrangement uses TRBV17 and TRBJ1-1, with D perhaps matching TRBD1 (6 bases). Germline values: CDR1 MNHDT, CDR2 YYDKIL. The V end was cut by 6 bases, the J end by 1 base, with 18 bases between. The CDR3 has 16 amino acids. CDR3 bases read: TGTGCTAGCAGCCTAGTGTCCGGGACAATAAACACA. Translating it yields CASSLVSGTINT. The full CDR3 protein reads CASSLVSGTINTEVFF.

With regard to this clone: Germline and genes here are mouse. The read falls 4 residues short of the CDR3 end, and the missing part is taken from the germline J gene. V and J are TRBV13-1 and TRBJ2-7; a weak D match, TRBD1 (6 bases). The length of the CDR3 is 14 residues. Trimming cost V 2 bases and J 0 bases, with 9 bases left between them. CDR1 NSHNY and CDR2 SYGAGN come from the germline V gene. The CDR3 sequence: CASSEGGISYEQYF. The sequenced CDR3 bases are TGTGCCAGCAGTGAAGGGGGAATCTCCTAT.

The sample holds a few counts of this clone. The genes and germline here are from mouse. This sample also contains other DNA sequences that code for the same CDR3. The CDR3 loop is CASSAGGYQDTQYF. The sequenced part of the CDR3 DNA is TGTGCCAGCAGCGCTGGGGGGTACCAAGAC. The chain has TRBV13-1 and TRBJ2-5, with 8 bases lining up with TRBD2. The CDR3 goes on 4 residues after the read ends, and that part is filled in from the germline J gene. The ends lost 5 bases at V and 1 base at J; junction bases unmatched: 3. This CDR3 is 14 amino acids long. From germline, CDR1 is NSHNY and CDR2 SYGAGN.

This clone was recorded at least ten times. All gene names here are mouse names. The sequenced part of the CDR3 DNA is TGTGCTAGCAGTAGAGGACAGGGAGATGCAAACTCC. Translated: CASSRGQGDANS. From start to end, the CDR3 is CASSRGQGDANSDYTF. V is TRBV17 and J is TRBJ1-2, with 7 nucleotides matching TRBD1. Read coverage stops 4 residues before the CDR3 terminus; the germline J gene supplies the remainder. Germline V gene lookup returns CDR1 MNHDT and CDR2 YYDKIL. The CDR3 is 16 residues long. J lost 0 bases, V lost 1 base, and 5 bases had no gene match.

This clone was picked up a small number of times. Gene names refer to mouse genes. The read ends 4 residues before the CDR3 terminus; that terminus is restored from the germline J gene. The chain couples TRBV19 to TRBJ2-2, with TRBD1 matching over 7 bases. The CDR3 has 14 residues. Germline trimming cut 6 bases from V and 3 bases from J; bases unmatched to any gene: 5. The germline gives CDR1 FNHDT, CDR2 SITEND (reference sequence). Here the CDR3 reads CASIPQGDTGQLYF. The covered CDR3 bases are TGTGCCAGCATCCCCCAGGGGGACACCGGG.

This clone was counted many times. Genes and germline come from the mouse. Read sequence stops 4 residues before the CDR3 end, and the germline J gene provides the missing end. The chain uses TRBV13-3 and TRBJ1-2; 11 nucleotides match TRBD1. With 2 bases clipped from V and 3 bases from J, the junction kept 0 bases outside the gene matches. Per germline, CDR1 NNHDY and CDR2 SYVADS. The CDR3 spans 14 residues. Incomplete CDR3 DNA: TGTGCCAGCAGTGAGGGACAGGGGGACTCC. Its protein product is CASSEGQGDS. The whole CDR3 sequence is CASSEGQGDSDYTF.

Turning to this clone: Here the gene names and germline are mouse. The read finishes 4 residues shy of the CDR3 end, and the germline J gene is used to complete it. Within the sample, other DNA sequences also encode this same CDR3. V and J are TRBV31 and TRBJ2-2, with D hard to call. The length of the CDR3 is 14 residues. Trimming took 0 bases from V and 0 from J, leaving 5 bases between them. Germline assignment: CDR1 GKSSPN and CDR2 SITVG. The CDR3 protein is CAWSLGSNTGQLYF. The sequenced part of the CDR3 DNA is TGTGCCTGGAGTCTAGGGTCAAACACCGGG. Full variable domain (outside the CDR3, taken from reference TRBV31 and TRBJ2-2): AQTIHQWPVAEIKAVGSPLSLGCTIKGKSSPNLYWYWQATGGTLQQLFYSITVGQVESVVQLNLSASRPKDDQFILSTEKLLLSHSGFYLCAWSLGSNTGQLYFGEGSKLTVL.

This clone was seen a handful of times. Genes and germline are mouse. With the read ending 4 residues before the CDR3 end, the germline J gene is used to fill in that end. The same CDR3 arises from other DNA sequences in this sample as well. The chain employs TRBV13-1 and TRBJ2-1; D might be TRBD1 (6 bases). CDR3 size: 14 residues. Germline V gives CDR1 NSHNY, CDR2 SYGAGN. Trimming shortened V by 3 bases and J by 1 base, and 8 bases separated the two germline ends. The CDR3 loop reads CASSATGNYAEQFF. CDR3 DNA (partial): TGTGCCAGCAGTGCCACAGGGAACTATGCT.

This clone has only a few counts. Genes and germline are mouse. The read gets to within 4 residues of the CDR3 end, and the germline J gene fills in the rest. The rearrangement links TRBV13-2 to TRBJ2-1, with TRBD2 matching over 12 bases. The junction had 7 bases not matched to a gene; V was cut back by 5 bases and J by 1 base. The length of the CDR3 is 17 residues. CDR1 and CDR2 (germline): NNHNN, SYGAGS (reference sequence). CDR3 region: CASGERLGGQNYAEQFF. CDR3 DNA (partial): TGTGCCAGCGGGGAGAGACTGGGGGGGCAGAACTATGCT.

This clone was detected a few times. The genes and germline here are from mouse. From the germline J gene comes the end of the CDR3, since the read stops 4 residues before it. V gene TRBV5 combines with J gene TRBJ1-2; D not certain. From germline, CDR1 is LGHNA and CDR2 YNLKQL (reference sequence). The CDR3 spans 14 residues. Trimming removed 4 bases from V and 2 bases from J, with 11 bases in between. CDR3 protein: CASSPRHSNSDYTF. Partial CDR3 DNA: TGTGCCAGCAGCCCCCGGCACAGTAACTCC.

For this clone: Gene names refer to mouse genes. CDR3 bases read: TGTGCCTGGAGTCTAGCTGGGGGGACCTATGCT. It yields the protein CAWSLAGGTYA. Given in full, the CDR3 is CAWSLAGGTYAEQFF. The V call is TRBV31, the J call TRBJ2-1, with 8 bases fitting TRBD2. The CDR3 end lies 4 residues beyond the end of the read and is filled in from the germline J gene. The V gene's germline CDR1 is GKSSPN and CDR2 SITVG. This CDR3 region has 15 residues. Trimming took 0 bases from V and 3 from J; bases not matched to a gene: 4.

Note on this clone: Mouse names are used for the genes. CDR3 sequence reads: CASGETTNTEVFF. CDR3 DNA, as far as it was read: TGTGCCAGCGGTGAAACAACAAACACA. J is TRBJ1-1 and V is TRBV13-2; D is ambiguous. The read ends 4 residues shy of where the CDR3 ends; the end is completed using the germline J gene. Trimming cost V 2 bases and J 0 bases, with 5 bases left between them. This CDR3 region has 13 residues. Germline loops: CDR1 NNHNN, CDR2 SYGAGS (reference sequence).

This clone was counted only a few times. Possible read error: a much larger clone is one base away. The germline and genes are mouse ones. From the germline J gene comes the end of the CDR3, since the read stops 4 residues before it. This rearrangement joins TRBV13-3 to TRBJ2-3; possibly TRBD1 for D (6 bases). V lost 5 bases, J lost 0 bases, and 10 bases lay in between. The length of the CDR3 is 14 residues. The V gene's germline CDR1 is NNHDY and CDR2 SYVADS. The sequenced part of the CDR3 DNA is TGTGCCAGCAGAGGGACATCTAGTGCAGAA. It codes for CASRGTSSAE. In full, the CDR3 reads CASRGTSSAETLYF.